This T cell receptor beta chain is from a study of blood T cell repertoires in COVID-19. Repertoires were generated with immunoSEQ multiplex PCR, while TCRdb's copy carries only in-frame clones and drops some. The sample lists some 200,000 clones, around 84% occurring once. CDR1 and CDR2 (germline): LGHDT, YNNKEL (reference sequence). This CDR3 is 14 amino acids long. The V gene lost 0 bases and the J gene lost 9 bases, with 14 bases spanning the gap. The material sequenced was peripheral blood. The chain combines TRBV3-1 (or the pseudogene TRBV3-2) with TRBJ1-2; TRBD1 is a possible D gene (5 bases). This TCR derives from a human donor in a cohort sampled during active COVID-19. The CDR3 reads CASSQDPQGTSYTF. CDR3 DNA sequence: TGTGCCAGCAGCCAAGATCCGCAGGGAACTAGCTACACCTTC.